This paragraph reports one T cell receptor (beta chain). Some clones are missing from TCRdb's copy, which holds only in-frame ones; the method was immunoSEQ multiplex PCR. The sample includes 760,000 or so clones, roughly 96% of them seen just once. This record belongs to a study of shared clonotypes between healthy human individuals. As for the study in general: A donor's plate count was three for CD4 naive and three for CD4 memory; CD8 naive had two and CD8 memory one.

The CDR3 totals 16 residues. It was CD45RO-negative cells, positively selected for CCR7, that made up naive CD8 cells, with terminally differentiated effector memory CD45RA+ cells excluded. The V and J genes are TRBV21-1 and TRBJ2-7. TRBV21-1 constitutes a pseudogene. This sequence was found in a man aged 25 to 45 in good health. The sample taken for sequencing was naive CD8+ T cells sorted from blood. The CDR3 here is CASSKTGQEPSYEQYF. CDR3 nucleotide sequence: TGTGCCAGCAGCAAAACCGGGCAGGAGCCCTCCTACGAGCAGTACTTC.